A single sample gave rise to the 2 T cell receptor beta chains below, sequenced in a study of control samples from healthy donors and cancer patients. Method: immunoSEQ multiplex PCR; TCRdb's copy keeps in-frame clones and lacks some. The sample has about 77,000 clones, 85% to 95% seen once; the top ten hold approximately 6%. The sample was blood. These TCRs come from an older woman in good health.

The CDR3 region has the DNA TGTGCCTGGAGCGAGGGAGGGGCTCAGCCCCAGCATTTT. Its protein product is CAWSEGGAQPQHF. This chain connects TRBV30 to TRBJ1-5, with D tentatively TRBD1 (5 bases). The CDR3 has 13 amino acids. Trimming took off 3 bases at V and 6 bases at J, with 12 bases between the two ends. Germline V CDR1 and CDR2: GTSNPN, SVGIG (reference sequence).

The chain combines TRBV28 with TRBJ2-7, with 7 bases identical to TRBD2. The length of the CDR3 is 14 residues. CDR1 and CDR2 (germline): MDHEN, SYDVKM. Germline trimming cut 8 bases from V and 6 bases from J; bases unmatched to any gene: 13. The CDR3 region has the DNA TGTGCCAGCCGAGGGAGGGGCGCGGTGGCCGAGCAGTACTTC. Its translation is CASRGRGAVAEQYF.